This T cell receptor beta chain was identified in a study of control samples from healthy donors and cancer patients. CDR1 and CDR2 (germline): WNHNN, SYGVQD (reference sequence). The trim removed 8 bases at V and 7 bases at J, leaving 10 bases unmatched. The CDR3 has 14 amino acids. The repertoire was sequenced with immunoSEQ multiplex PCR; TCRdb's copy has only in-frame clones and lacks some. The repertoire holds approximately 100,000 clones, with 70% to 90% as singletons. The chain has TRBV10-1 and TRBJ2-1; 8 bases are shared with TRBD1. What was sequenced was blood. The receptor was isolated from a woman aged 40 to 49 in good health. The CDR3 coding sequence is TGCGCCAGCCGGACAGGGCGAGGAAGAAATGAGCAGTTCTTC. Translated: CASRTGRGRNEQFF.